These 6 T cell receptor beta chains originate from one sample sequenced in a study of blood T cell repertoires in COVID-19. Generated by immunoSEQ multiplex PCR, the TCRdb table keeps only in-frame clones and is missing some. The sample has 86,000 or so clones; 82% are singletons. Sequencing was done on a sample of peripheral blood. The receptors derive from an elderly woman with acute or convalescent COVID-19.

J is TRBJ1-5 and V is TRBV10-1; D not resolved. There are 13 residues in the CDR3. Per the germline V gene, CDR1 is WNHNN and CDR2 is SYGVQD (reference sequence). The V and J ends lost 4 bases and 7 bases respectively, with 11 bases between them. CDR3 protein: CASSAGLRQPQHF. DNA of the CDR3: TGCGCCAGCAGTGCGGGGTTACGACAGCCCCAGCATTTT.

This clone came up a few times. The chain has TRBV19 and TRBJ1-5; maybe TRBD1 (5 bases). Germline V gene data show CDR1 as LNHDA and CDR2 as SQIVND (reference sequence). The CDR3 is 16 amino acids. Trimming took off 3 bases at V and 2 bases at J, with 14 bases between the two ends. CDR3 in DNA: TGTGCCAGTAGTATTAAGGCGCAGGGCCGCAATCAGCCCCAGCATTTT. Amino acid sequence: CASSIKAQGRNQPQHF.

This chain joins TRBV5-1 and TRBJ2-1; no firm D call. Germline V CDR1 and CDR2: SGHRS, YFSETQ. V lost 0 bases and J 12 bases, leaving 13 bases between the germline ends. The CDR3 spans 13 residues. In nucleotides, the CDR3 is TGCGCCAGCAGCTTGGCCGGTACCTCAACGCAGTTCTTC. Translated: CASSLAGTSTQFF.

V gene TRBV7-8 combines with J gene TRBJ2-3; 7 bases line up with TRBD2. The ends lost 2 bases at V and 3 bases at J; junction bases unmatched: 8. Germline-derived CDR1 and CDR2 are SGHVS and FQNEAQ. This CDR3 contains 16 residues. In DNA, the CDR3 is TGTGCCAGCAGCTTAATTGCGCGGGGGAGAACAGATACGCAGTATTTT. It encodes CASSLIARGRTDTQYF. The whole variable domain, filled in from reference TRBV7-8 and TRBJ2-3, reads GAGVSQSPRYKVAKRGQDVALRCDPISGHVSLFWYQQALGQGPEFLTYFQNEAQLDKSGLPSDRFFAERPEGSVSTLKIQRTQQEDSAVYLCASSLIARGRTDTQYFGPGTRLTVL.

The chain is built from TRBV15 and TRBJ2-3; the D gene is possibly TRBD2 (5 bases). The CDR3 contains 15 residues. V was cut by 0 bases and J by 5 bases, with 12 bases left in between. CDR1 is LNHNV and CDR2 is YYDKDF in the germline V gene (reference sequence). The CDR3 spells CATSRDLGGLDTQYF. CDR3 nucleotide sequence: TGTGCCACCAGCAGAGATTTAGGCGGACTAGATACGCAGTATTTT.

V gene TRBV2 combines with J gene TRBJ1-2; 7 nucleotides agree with TRBD1. Germline loops: CDR1 SNHLY, CDR2 FYNNEI. J was trimmed by 6 bases and V by 7 bases; bases with no gene match: 5. The CDR3 has 12 residues. The CDR3 nucleotides read TGTGCCAGCACCGGACAGGAGAATGGCTACACCTTC. Residues: CASTGQENGYTF.